The source of this TCR beta chain is a study of OX40 agonist ivuxolimab in advanced cancers. As concerns this clone: Its antigen is as yet unknown.

Points from the study as a whole: Which antigen the expanded peripheral T cells recognized is unknown. More expanded clones were seen, on average, in CD8+ T cells than in CD4+.

Anyone with autoimmune disease history or systemic immunosuppression was excluded. The investigators sampled blood at baseline, at cycle 4 day 1, and at cycle 7 day 1. TCRdb's table, derived via immunoSEQ multiplex PCR, lists solely in-frame clones and lacks some. The sample yields tens of thousands of clones, roughly 85% seen once. The CDR3 loop spans 10 amino acids. V lost 7 bases and J 9 bases, leaving 10 bases between the germline ends. Germline loops: CDR1 SQVTM, CDR2 ANQGSEA. The receptor's source is an adult with an advanced solid tumor such as melanoma, head and neck, liver or kidney cancer. Sequenced material: CD4+ or CD8+ T cells sorted from blood, taken in a trial of the OX40 agonist ivuxolimab. This chain joins TRBV29-1 and TRBJ2-1, with D possibly matching TRBD1 (6 bases). The CDR3 here is CSAGAGEQFF. In DNA, the CDR3 is TGCAGCGCAGGGGCTGGTGAGCAGTTCTTC.